One sample yielded the 12 T cell receptor beta chains listed below, sequenced in a study of blood T cell repertoires in COVID-19. Repertoires were generated with immunoSEQ multiplex PCR, while TCRdb's copy carries only in-frame clones and drops some. Of about 300,000 clones in the sample, under 90% were seen once. Sequencing input: PBMCs or T cells enriched from blood (not recorded which). The receptors stem from a man between 25 and 39 years old who had recovered from COVID-19.

The J gene is TRBJ1-2, the V gene TRBV5-1; D unclear. Germline lookup yields CDR1 SGHRS and CDR2 YFSETQ. V lost 4 bases and J lost 3, with 10 bases in between. This CDR3 has 13 amino acids. CDR3 nucleotide sequence: TGCGCCAGCAGCCTTCTAGGAGACTATGGCTACACCTTC. Protein: CASSLLGDYGYTF.

In DNA, the CDR3 is TGTGCCAGCAGTCTACGGGGCTATGGCTACACCTTC. This codes for CASSLRGYGYTF. The J gene is TRBJ1-2, the V gene TRBV28; the D is unclear. The CDR3 has 12 amino acids. Per germline, CDR1 MDHEN and CDR2 SYDVKM. V lost 5 bases and J 4 bases, leaving 8 bases between the germline ends.

The chain has TRBV5-4 and TRBJ2-3; unclear D gene. Germline assignment: CDR1 SGHNT and CDR2 YYREEE (reference sequence). The CDR3 is 15 residues long. V dropped 3 bases and J dropped 4 bases, with 15 bases sitting between them. CDR3 nucleotides: TGTGCCAGCAGCTCTGGGCAGGTTCTGGCAGATACGCAGTATTTT. Protein: CASSSGQVLADTQYF.

The V call is TRBV24-1, the J call TRBJ1-2, with a possible D match to TRBD1 (6 bases). Germline V gene sequence: CDR1 KGHDR, CDR2 SFDVKD. The CDR3 totals 14 residues. Trimming pared 4 bases from V and 2 bases from J, leaving 10 bases between. CDR3 coding DNA: TGTGCCACCAGTGACCCCGGGACAAACTATGGCTACACCTTC. It specifies CATSDPGTNYGYTF.

The V and J genes are TRBV15 and TRBJ1-3; no reliable D call. CDR3 length: 16 amino acids. CDR1 and CDR2 (germline): LNHNV, YYDKDF (reference sequence). V lost 1 base and J lost 0, with 10 bases in between. This CDR3 reads CATSRAFEYSGNTIYF. Here the CDR3 DNA reads TGTGCCACCAGCAGAGCATTTGAGTACTCTGGAAACACCATATATTTT. The full variable domain, rest sourced from reference TRBV15 and TRBJ1-3, is DAMVIQNPRYQVTQFGKPVTLSCSQTLNHNVMYWYQQKSSQAPKLLFHYYDKDFNNEADTPDNFQSRRPNTSFCFLDIRSPGLGDTAMYLCATSRAFEYSGNTIYFGEGSWLTVV.

This clone was seen ten or more times. The sample carries other DNA sequences with the same CDR3. The chain combines TRBV5-1 with TRBJ2-7; 12 positions match TRBD2. Trimming removed 0 bases from V and 2 bases from J; junction bases left unmatched: 0. Germline-derived CDR1 and CDR2 are SGHRS and YFSETQ. This CDR3 is 15 amino acids long. CDR3 loop: CASSLGTSGTYEQYF. CDR3 sequence (DNA): TGCGCCAGCAGCTTGGGGACTAGCGGGACCTACGAGCAGTACTTC.

Worth noting for this clone: Other DNA sequences of this sample code for an identical CDR3. The V gene is TRBV27, the J gene TRBJ2-1; 9 nucleotides line up with TRBD2. The germline V gene has CDR1 MNHEY and CDR2 SMNVEV (reference sequence). The CDR3 covers 16 residues. J gave up 3 bases and V 0 bases, and 3 bases lay outside the gene matches. CDR3 DNA sequence: TGTGCCAGCAGTTTATCCGGCGGGGGGGACTACAATGAGCAGTTCTTC. Encoded protein: CASSLSGGGDYNEQFF.

The V call is TRBV7-2, the J call TRBJ1-3, with 9 positions matching TRBD1. V shed 5 bases and J 2 bases; nucleotides not matched to a gene: 4. Germline lookup yields CDR1 SGHTA and CDR2 FQGNSA. The CDR3 spans 15 residues. The CDR3 DNA follows: TGTGCCAGCAGCATGGACAGGGGAACTGGAAACACCATATATTTT. Translated: CASSMDRGTGNTIYF.

The rearrangement uses TRBV5-6 and TRBJ2-5; possibly TRBD2 for D (6 bases). This CDR3 is 15 amino acids long. Trimming shortened V by 2 bases and J by 5 bases, and 16 bases separated the two germline ends. The germline V gene encodes CDR1 SGHDT and CDR2 YYEEEE. The CDR3 sequence: CASSFRDSSQETQYF. The CDR3 DNA reads TGTGCCAGCAGCTTCCGGGACTCGTCGCAGGAGACCCAGTACTTC.

The V gene is TRBV11-3, the J gene TRBJ2-1; D is perhaps TRBD1 (6 bases). The germline V gene has CDR1 SGHNT and CDR2 YENEEA. V was trimmed by 1 base and J by 7 bases, leaving 8 bases between them. The length of the CDR3 is 13 residues. The CDR3 DNA follows: TGTGCCAGCAGCTTAGCGAGGGGGAATGAGCAGTTCTTC. Residues: CASSLARGNEQFF.

The chain recombines TRBV2 with TRBJ1-5; 7 positions match TRBD1. Germline assignment: CDR1 SNHLY and CDR2 FYNNEI. The V segment lost 3 bases and the J segment 0 bases; nucleotides outside the gene matches: 5. This CDR3 contains 16 residues. The CDR3 nucleotides read TGTGCCAGCAGTGATGGGACAGTTCTTAGCAATCAGCCCCAGCATTTT. Its translation: CASSDGTVLSNQPQHF.

CDR3 residues: CASSQSGGGTYGYTF. The CDR3 bases are TGCGCCAGCAGTCAATCGGGCGGGGGGACCTATGGCTACACCTTC. The V call is TRBV23-1, the J call TRBJ1-2; D possibly corresponds to TRBD1 (5 bases). TRBV23-1 carries the ORF label, with uncertain function. The length of the CDR3 is 15 residues. Trimming removed 0 bases at V and 4 bases at J, with 12 bases between.